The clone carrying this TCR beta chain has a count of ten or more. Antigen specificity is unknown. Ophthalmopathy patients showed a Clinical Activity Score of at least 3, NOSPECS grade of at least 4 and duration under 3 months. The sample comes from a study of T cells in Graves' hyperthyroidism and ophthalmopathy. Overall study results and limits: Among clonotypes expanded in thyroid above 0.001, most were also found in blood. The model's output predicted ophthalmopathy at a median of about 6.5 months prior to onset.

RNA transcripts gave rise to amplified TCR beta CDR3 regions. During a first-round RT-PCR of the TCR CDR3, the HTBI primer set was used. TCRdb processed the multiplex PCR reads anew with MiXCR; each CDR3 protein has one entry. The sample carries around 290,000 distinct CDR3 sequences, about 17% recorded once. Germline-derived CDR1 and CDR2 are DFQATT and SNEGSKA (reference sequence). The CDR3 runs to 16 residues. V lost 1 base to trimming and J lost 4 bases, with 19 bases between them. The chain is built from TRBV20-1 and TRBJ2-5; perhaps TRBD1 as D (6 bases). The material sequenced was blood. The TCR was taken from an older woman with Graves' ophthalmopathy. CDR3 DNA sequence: TGCAGTGCTAGAGGAATACAACAGGGTTCTTCAGAGACCCAGTACTTC. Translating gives CSARGIQQGSSETQYF.